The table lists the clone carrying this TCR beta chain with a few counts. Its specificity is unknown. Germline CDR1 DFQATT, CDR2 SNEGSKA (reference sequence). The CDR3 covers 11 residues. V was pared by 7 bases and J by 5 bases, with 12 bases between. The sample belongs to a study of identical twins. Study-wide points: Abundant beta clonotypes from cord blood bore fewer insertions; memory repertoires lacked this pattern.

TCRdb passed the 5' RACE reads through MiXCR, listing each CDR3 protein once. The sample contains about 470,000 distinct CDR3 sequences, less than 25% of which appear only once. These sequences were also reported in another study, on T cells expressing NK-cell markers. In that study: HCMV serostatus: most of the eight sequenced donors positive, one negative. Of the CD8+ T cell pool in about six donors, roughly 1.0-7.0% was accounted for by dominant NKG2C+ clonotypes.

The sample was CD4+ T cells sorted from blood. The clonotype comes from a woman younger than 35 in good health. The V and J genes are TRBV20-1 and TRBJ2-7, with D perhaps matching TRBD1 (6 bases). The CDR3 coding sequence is TGCAGTGTCACAGGGCGAAACGAGCAGTACTTC. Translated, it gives CSVTGRNEQYF.